These 25 T cell receptor beta chains were sequenced from one sample in a study of T cell responses to AZD1222 COVID-19 vaccine. This table comes from immunoSEQ multiplex PCR, and its TCRdb copy is limited to in-frame clones, with some not included. This sample has more than 85,000 clones, with roughly 89% found just once. Sample: peripheral blood, taken on day 0 of AZD1222 vaccination. These receptors came from an adult in good health.

This chain links TRBV18 with TRBJ2-7, with 11 bases that match TRBD2. Germline loops: CDR1 KGHSH, CDR2 LQKENI. Losses at the gene ends were 7 bases for V and 6 bases for J; bases not matched to a gene: 5. The CDR3 is 13 residues long. This chain's CDR3 is CASFLGTSGEQYF. DNA for the CDR3: TGTGCCAGCTTCTTAGGGACTAGCGGCGAGCAGTACTTC.

This clone was seen a single time. The chain links TRBV5-8 to TRBJ2-7, with a tentative D call TRBD1 (5 bases). Trimming took off 2 bases at V and 3 bases at J, with 9 bases between the two ends. Germline CDR1 is SGHTS and CDR2 is YDEGEE. The CDR3 consists of 13 residues. As DNA, the CDR3 is TGTGCCAGCAGCTTACAGGAATACTACGAGCAGTACTTC. Translated, it gives CASSLQEYYEQYF.

Written as DNA, the CDR3 is TGTGCCAGTCAAACAGTCAGGGGGCTACGGGAAAAACTGTTTTTT. It yields the protein CASQTVRGLREKLFF. The rearrangement joins TRBV28 to TRBJ1-4; 8 bases are shared with TRBD1. This CDR3 spans 15 amino acids. The germline V gene encodes CDR1 MDHEN and CDR2 SYDVKM. Germline trimming cut 9 bases from V and 8 bases from J; bases unmatched to any gene: 14.

The rearrangement joins TRBV6-1 to TRBJ1-5; 7 bases are shared with TRBD1. V was clipped by 1 base and J by 6 bases; unmatched bases: 6. The CDR3 has 15 residues. Germline-derived CDR1 and CDR2 are MNHNS and SASEGT. The CDR3 DNA reads as TGTGCCAGCAGTGAAGGGGACAGTGATGGTCAGCCCCAGCATTTT. Translating gives CASSEGDSDGQPQHF.

J is TRBJ1-1 and V is TRBV2; D is uncertain. CDR1 SNHLY and CDR2 FYNNEI come from the germline V gene. There are 12 residues in the CDR3. V was shortened by 6 bases and J by 10 bases, with 15 bases between the two germline ends. This chain's CDR3 is CASRIISTRAFF. CDR3 nucleotides: TGTGCCAGCAGAATCATCTCGACACGAGCTTTCTTT.

The rearrangement links TRBV11-3 to TRBJ2-1; TRBD1 aligns across 10 bases. V was pared by 5 bases and J by 2 bases, with 6 bases of the junction left unmatched. Germline values: CDR1 SGHNT, CDR2 YENEEA. CDR3 length: 16 residues. The CDR3 DNA is TGTGCCAGCAGCACCCGGACAGGGGGAACCTACAATGAGCAGTTCTTC. Its protein product is CASSTRTGGTYNEQFF.

V is TRBV19 and J is TRBJ1-2; D is possibly TRBD1 (5 bases). The CDR3 runs to 15 residues. Germline loops: CDR1 LNHDA, CDR2 SQIVND (reference sequence). V lost 6 bases to trimming and J lost 6 bases, with 20 bases between them. The CDR3 DNA sequence: TGTGCCAGTAGCCCCCGGGGCCATGTAGCGAATGGCTACACCTTC. Encoded protein: CASSPRGHVANGYTF.

The CDR3 nucleotides are TGTGCCAGCAGTTACTCGACGACAGAGACCTACGAGCAGTACTTC. This sequence encodes CASSYSTTETYEQYF. The chain recombines TRBV6-5 with TRBJ2-7; TRBD1 is a possible D gene (5 bases). Trimming removed 0 bases from V and 2 bases from J, with 11 bases in between. Germline V gene sequence: CDR1 MNHEY, CDR2 SVGAGI. This CDR3 spans 15 amino acids.

This clone was counted a single time. The V and J genes are TRBV6-6 and TRBJ1-5; D unresolved. The germline CDR1 and CDR2 sequences are MNHNY and SVGAGI (reference sequence). V lost 0 bases and J lost 4, with 13 bases in between. This CDR3 region has 16 residues. CDR3 in DNA: TGTGCCAGCAGTTACTCTGGCCTCCTGATAAATCAGCCCCAGCATTTT. Translated: CASSYSGLLINQPQHF.

The chain has TRBV12-3 or TRBV12-4 and TRBJ1-4, with unresolved D. The ends were cut back, 4 bases at V and 8 bases at J, with 11 bases in the middle. This CDR3 has 13 amino acids. DNA of the CDR3: TGTGCCAGCAGTTCCAGTAAGGTAGAAAAACTGTTTTTT. Protein product: CASSSSKVEKLFF.

CDR3 amino acids: CASSGDRAGANVLTF. The DNA for the CDR3 is TGTGCCAGCTCAGGGGACAGGGCTGGGGCCAACGTCCTGACTTTC. The J gene is TRBJ2-6, the V gene TRBV18, with 9 bases matching TRBD1. CDR1 and CDR2 (germline): KGHSH, LQKENI. V was clipped by 5 bases and J by 2 bases; unmatched bases: 1. The CDR3 is made up of 15 amino acids.

V gene TRBV21-1 combines with J gene TRBJ2-5; the DNA was not compared with TRBD2, the D call given in the table. TRBV21-1 is annotated as a pseudogene. CDR3 size: 16 residues. CDR3 in amino acids: CARTRYLAGGGETQYF. Written as DNA, the CDR3 is TGTGCCAGGACCCGCTACCTAGCGGGGGGAGGAGAGACCCAGTACTTC.

The chain uses TRBV2 and TRBJ1-1, with TRBD1 identical over 7 bases. The CDR3 sequence is 13 residues long. V was pared by 6 bases and J by 3 bases, with 4 bases of the junction left unmatched. Germline CDR1 reads SNHLY; CDR2 reads FYNNEI. The CDR3 DNA reads TGTGCCAGCAGAGGCAGGGGGGACACTGAAGCTTTCTTT. Translating it yields CASRGRGDTEAFF.

The chain joins TRBV7-9 to TRBJ1-1; D is perhaps TRBD1 (5 bases). Looked up from germline, CDR1 is SEHNR and CDR2 is FQNEAQ (reference sequence). There are 12 residues in the CDR3. V was pared by 5 bases and J by 7 bases, with 11 bases between. CDR3 nucleotides: TGTGCCAGCAGCCCCACAGGTTATGAAGCTTTCTTT. It translates to CASSPTGYEAFF.

V usage is TRBV2 and J usage is TRBJ2-1, with D hard to call. Germline V gene lookup returns CDR1 SNHLY and CDR2 FYNNEI. V was cut by 6 bases and J by 0 bases, with 9 bases left in between. CDR3 size: 14 residues. The DNA for the CDR3 is TGTGCCAGCAGCCCCTCTCCCTCCTACAATGAGCAGTTCTTC. Amino acids: CASSPSPSYNEQFF.

This chain connects TRBV6-1 to TRBJ1-2; D is uncertain. In germline, CDR1 is MNHNS, CDR2 SASEGT. The CDR3 runs to 15 residues. The V end lost 5 bases, the J end lost 2 bases, and 15 bases lay between the germline ends. For the CDR3, the DNA is TGTGCCAGCAGTAAACTCAGGCCAGAGAACTATGGCTACACCTTC. Amino acid sequence: CASSKLRPENYGYTF.

V and J are TRBV2 and TRBJ2-7; D unresolved. The V gene's germline CDR1 is SNHLY and CDR2 FYNNEI. Deletions cut 8 bases from V and 0 bases from J, with 8 bases between. CDR3 size: 12 residues. CDR3 residues: CASGRISYEQYF. The DNA of the CDR3 is TGTGCCAGCGGCCGCATCTCCTACGAGCAGTACTTC.

This clone was counted a single time. This rearrangement joins TRBV3-1 (or the pseudogene TRBV3-2) to TRBJ1-1; possibly TRBD1 for D (5 bases). V lost 4 bases and J lost 0, with 9 bases in between. The CDR3 length is 14 residues. From germline, CDR1 is LGHDT and CDR2 YNNKEL (reference sequence). The CDR3: CASSRQTVNTEAFF. As DNA, the CDR3 is TGTGCCAGCAGCCGGCAGACAGTGAACACTGAAGCTTTCTTT.

V usage is TRBV9 and J usage is TRBJ2-2; 8 bases are a match to TRBD1. CDR1 and CDR2 (germline): SGDLS, YYNGEE. The CDR3 extends over 15 amino acids. The ends lost 0 bases at V and 4 bases at J; junction bases unmatched: 2. In DNA form, the CDR3 reads TGTGCCAGCAGCGTAGGACAGGGGATCACCGGGGAGCTGTTTTTT. This encodes CASSVGQGITGELFF. Using reference TRBV9 and TRBJ2-2 for the parts outside the CDR3, the full variable domain is DSGVTQTPKHLITATGQRVTLRCSPRSGDLSVYWYQQSLDQGLQFLIQYYNGEERAKGNILERFSAQQFPDLHSELNLSSLELGDSALYFCASSVGQGITGELFFGEGSRLTVL.

The chain employs TRBV3-1 (or the pseudogene TRBV3-2) and TRBJ2-5; D is perhaps TRBD1 or TRBD2 (5 bases each). The CDR3 has 15 residues. Between the trimmed V and J ends, which lost 4 bases and 5 bases, there was a span of 17 bases. The germline gives CDR1 LGHDT, CDR2 YNNKEL (reference sequence). The CDR3 region has the DNA TGTGCCAGCAGCCTCCGGGACCAGACGGTGGAGACCCAGTACTTC. This translates into CASSLRDQTVETQYF.

The V and J genes are TRBV27 and TRBJ1-1, with 12 nucleotides matching TRBD1. Per the germline V gene, CDR1 is MNHEY and CDR2 is SMNVEV (reference sequence). The CDR3 sequence is 13 residues long. The ends lost 8 bases at V and 8 bases at J; junction bases unmatched: 6. CDR3 in DNA: TGTGCCAGCGAGGGGGGACAGGGGGCCGAAGCTTTCTTT. Translating gives CASEGGQGAEAFF.

The V gene is TRBV27, the J gene TRBJ2-1; the D is unclear. The CDR3 sequence is 13 residues long. Germline CDR1 and CDR2: MNHEY and SMNVEV (reference sequence). Trimming cost V 4 bases and J 7 bases, with 11 bases left between them. The chain's CDR3 is CASSSLAGNEQFF. Here the CDR3 DNA reads TGTGCCAGCAGTTCCCTCGCTGGAAATGAGCAGTTCTTC.

This clone has just a few counts. The V gene is TRBV11-2, the J gene TRBJ1-3; D is uncertain. The germline CDR1 and CDR2 sequences are SGHAT and FQNNGV. CDR3 length equals 13 residues. Between the trimmed V and J ends, which lost 3 bases and 2 bases, there was a span of 5 bases. CDR3 residues: CASSFQPGNTIYF. Here the CDR3 DNA reads TGTGCCAGCAGCTTTCAGCCTGGAAACACCATATATTTT.

The gene calls are TRBV2 and TRBJ2-7, with D possibly being TRBD2 (6 bases). The CDR3 is 14 amino acids. Germline V gene lookup returns CDR1 SNHLY and CDR2 FYNNEI. V dropped 6 bases and J dropped 0 bases, with 12 bases sitting between them. In DNA, the CDR3 is TGTGCCAGCAGCTCCGGGAGCATCTCCTACGAGCAGTACTTC. It yields the protein CASSSGSISYEQYF.

J is TRBJ2-6 and V is TRBV5-1, with a weak D call TRBD2 (5 bases). The germline V gene encodes CDR1 SGHRS and CDR2 YFSETQ. Trimming left V 5 bases short and J 4 bases short, with 16 bases between. The length of the CDR3 is 16 residues. The CDR3 nucleotides are TGCGCCAGCAGTCAAAACCTGGAGGCCGGGGCCAACGTCCTGACTTTC. Its protein product is CASSQNLEAGANVLTF. The full variable domain, in which reference TRBV5-1 and TRBJ2-6 provide the parts outside the CDR3, is KAGVTQTPRYLIKTRGQQVTLSCSPISGHRSVSWYQQTPGQGLQFLFEYFSETQRNKGNFPGRFSGRQFSNSRSEMNVSTLELGDSALYLCASSQNLEAGANVLTFGAGSRLTVL.